These 9 T cell receptor beta chains were all obtained from the same sample, sequenced in a study of blood T cell repertoires in COVID-19 (dated by TCRdb to the early 2020s). Preparation of the library involved the immunoSEQ multiplex PCR assay. The immuneACCESS repertoire file appears here via TCRdb, limited to in-frame rearrangements. These files lack a portion of the clones; in checked studies, under half of the deficit traces to unresolved V genes, and the cause of the others is not known. Within this sample are 250,000 to 350,000 clones, with 85% to 90% of them counted one time only. Jointly, the top ten make up roughly 2.9% of the sample. The specimen sequenced was peripheral blood. The receptor source for this set is a young woman with COVID-19, enrolled during active disease.

This sequence joins TRBV7-9 and TRBJ1-2; 7 bases agree with TRBD1. Germline V gene sequence: CDR1 SEHNR, CDR2 FQNEAQ (reference sequence). V trimming: 2 bases; J trimming: 10 bases; junction bases outside the gene matches: 7. The CDR3 is 13 residues long. The CDR3 here is CASSLRTGPSYTF. The CDR3 nucleotides are TGTGCCAGCAGCTTACGGACAGGACCCTCCTACACCTTC.

V gene TRBV30 combines with J gene TRBJ1-5; D gene uncertain. This CDR3 region has 13 residues. V gave up 0 bases and J gave up 6 bases, with 9 bases separating them. The germline CDR1 and CDR2 sequences are GTSNPN and SVGIG (reference sequence). CDR3 sequence: CAWSVEAGQPQHF. The CDR3 region has the DNA TGTGCCTGGAGTGTAGAGGCCGGTCAGCCCCAGCATTTT.

The chain has TRBV7-9 and TRBJ1-1; 8 nucleotides align to TRBD1. V dropped 1 base and J dropped 4; count of bases not matched to a gene: 5. The germline CDR1 and CDR2 sequences are SEHNR and FQNEAQ (reference sequence). The CDR3 covers 15 residues. The CDR3: CASSLEQGVGTEAFF. The CDR3 nucleotides are TGTGCCAGCAGCTTAGAACAGGGGGTAGGCACTGAAGCTTTCTTT.

A remark on this clone: Other DNA sequences in this sample translate to the same CDR3. The CDR3 DNA is TGTGCCAGCAGTTTATTGGGGCAGGGGGCATATGAGCAGTTCTTC. Protein product: CASSLLGQGAYEQFF. The chain recombines TRBV27 with TRBJ2-1; TRBD1 matches at 8 bases. The CDR3 consists of 15 residues. Germline V gives CDR1 MNHEY, CDR2 SMNVEV (reference sequence). With V trimmed by 1 base and J by 8 bases, 7 bases remained unmatched.

J is TRBJ1-1 and V is TRBV12-3 or TRBV12-4, with D hard to call. CDR3 length: 13 amino acids. Trimming shortened V by 3 bases and J by 1 base, and 6 bases separated the two germline ends. In DNA, the CDR3 is TGTGCCAGCAGTTTCCGAGCGAACACTGAAGCTTTCTTT. Amino acid sequence: CASSFRANTEAFF.

The chain recombines TRBV7-2 with TRBJ2-7; 10 bases fit TRBD2. Trimming took 6 bases from V and 6 from J; bases not matched to a gene: 11. The CDR3 is made up of 15 amino acids. Looked up from germline, CDR1 is SGHTA and CDR2 is FQGNSA. The CDR3 DNA reads as TGTGCCAGCAGTCGTCTGAGCGGGAGGGCCACCGAGCAGTACTTC. This gives the protein CASSRLSGRATEQYF.

The rearrangement uses TRBV9 and TRBJ2-7, with a weak D call TRBD1 (5 bases). This CDR3 region has 14 residues. V lost 4 bases and J lost 4, with 15 bases in between. In germline, CDR1 is SGDLS, CDR2 YYNGEE. CDR3 nucleotides: TGTGCCAGCAGCCCCAAGGGCAGGGATTACGAGCAGTACTTC. As protein: CASSPKGRDYEQYF.

This chain uses TRBV5-4 with TRBJ2-3; tentative D call: TRBD1 (5 bases). V lost 0 bases to trimming and J lost 4 bases, with 12 bases between them. The germline CDR1 and CDR2 sequences are SGHNT and YYREEE (reference sequence). The CDR3 extends over 15 amino acids. The CDR3 loop reads CASSLAQVQADTQYF. DNA for the CDR3: TGTGCCAGCAGCTTGGCGCAAGTACAGGCAGATACGCAGTATTTT.

Here the CDR3 DNA reads TGTGCCAGCAGTCCGAAAAGGGACTACTTCAACTCCCAGTTCTTC. It codes for CASSPKRDYFNSQFF. The chain carries TRBV27 and TRBJ2-1; 7 positions agree with TRBD2. The CDR3 consists of 15 residues. V gave up 5 bases and J gave up 13 bases; unmatched junction bases: 17. Germline CDR1 is MNHEY and CDR2 is SMNVEV (reference sequence).